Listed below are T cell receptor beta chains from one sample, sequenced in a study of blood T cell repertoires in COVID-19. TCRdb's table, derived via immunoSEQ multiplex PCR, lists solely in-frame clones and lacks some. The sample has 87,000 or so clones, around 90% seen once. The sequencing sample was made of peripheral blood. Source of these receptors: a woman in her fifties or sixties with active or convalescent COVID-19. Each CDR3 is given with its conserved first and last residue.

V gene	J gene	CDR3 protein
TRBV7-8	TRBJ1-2	CASSVGQYGYTF
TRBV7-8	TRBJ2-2	CASSLVRTGLAGTGELFF
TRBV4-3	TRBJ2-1	CASSRSSGGVEQFF
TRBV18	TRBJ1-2	CASSPDRASNYGYTF
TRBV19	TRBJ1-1	CASSIESGQGIAEAFF
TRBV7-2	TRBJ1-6	CASSLGGVGYNSPLHF
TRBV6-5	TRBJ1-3	CASSYTRGSSGNTIYF
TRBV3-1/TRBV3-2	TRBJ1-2	CASSQDHRGNYGYTF
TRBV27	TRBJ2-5	CASSPGTGWGETQYF
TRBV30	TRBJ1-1	CAWSSGRDTEAFF
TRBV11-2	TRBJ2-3	CASSGAGGPVDTQYF
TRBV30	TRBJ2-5	CAWSPSGGGRETQYF
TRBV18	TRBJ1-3	CASSLGGQSSGNTIYF
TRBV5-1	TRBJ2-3	CASSLDQGGHTDTQYF
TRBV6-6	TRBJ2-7	CATSPGTGGEQYF
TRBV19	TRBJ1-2	CATATGDGYTF
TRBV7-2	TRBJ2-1	CASSFQPDLRGSNEQFF
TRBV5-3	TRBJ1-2	CARSLAGDSPKGYTF
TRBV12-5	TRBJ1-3	CASGLVVGVFARQTTGNTIYF
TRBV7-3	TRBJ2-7	CASSLGRQGGDEQYF
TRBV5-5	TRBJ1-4	CASRQNPSTNEKLFF
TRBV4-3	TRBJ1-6	CASSQDVPTDSPLHF
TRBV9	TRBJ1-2	CASSGQGVNYGYTF
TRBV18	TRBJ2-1	CASSPLRGDNEQFF
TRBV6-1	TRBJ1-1	CASSERGGDTEAFF
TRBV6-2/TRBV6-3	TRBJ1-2	CASSYPGEGVYGYTF
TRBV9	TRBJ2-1	CASSGPGDLIRQALPNEQFF
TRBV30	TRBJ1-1	CAWETGGTEAFF
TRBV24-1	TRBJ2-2	CATSDSSGITGELFF
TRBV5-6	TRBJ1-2	CASSLGDRVNDYGYTF